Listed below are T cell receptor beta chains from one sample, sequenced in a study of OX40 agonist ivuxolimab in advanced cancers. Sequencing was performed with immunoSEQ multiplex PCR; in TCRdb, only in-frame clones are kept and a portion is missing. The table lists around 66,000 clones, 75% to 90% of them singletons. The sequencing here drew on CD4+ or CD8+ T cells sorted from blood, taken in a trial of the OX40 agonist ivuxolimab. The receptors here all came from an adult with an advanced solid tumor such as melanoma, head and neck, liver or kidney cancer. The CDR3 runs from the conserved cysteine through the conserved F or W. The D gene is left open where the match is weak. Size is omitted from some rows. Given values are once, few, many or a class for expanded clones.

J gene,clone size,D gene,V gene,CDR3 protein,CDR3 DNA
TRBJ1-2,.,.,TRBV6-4,CASSDRGIYGYTF,TGTGCCAGCAGTGACAGGGGGATTTATGGCTACACCTTC
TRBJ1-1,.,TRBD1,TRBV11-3,CASSLGVGTGAEAFF,TGTGCCAGCAGCTTAGGGGTCGGGACAGGGGCCGAAGCTTTCTTT
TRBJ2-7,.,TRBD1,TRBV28,CASSLWTGSHYEQYF,TGTGCCAGCAGTCTTTGGACAGGGTCTCACTACGAGCAGTACTTC
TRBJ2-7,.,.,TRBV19,CASSEGYEQYF,TGTGCCAGTAGTGAGGGGTACGAGCAGTACTTC
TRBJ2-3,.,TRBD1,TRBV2,CASRRGQASTDTQYF,TGTGCCAGCCGCCGGGGACAGGCTTCCACAGATACGCAGTATTTT
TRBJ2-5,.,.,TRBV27,CASSFSGTQETQYF,TGTGCCAGCAGTTTCTCGGGAACCCAAGAGACCCAGTACTTC
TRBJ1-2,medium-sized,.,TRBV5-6,CASSLYGRDFYGYTF,TGTGCCAGCAGCTTATATGGCAGGGACTTTTATGGCTACACCTTC
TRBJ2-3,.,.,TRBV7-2,CASSPYTDTQYF,TGTGCCAGCAGCCCCTACACAGATACGCAGTATTTT
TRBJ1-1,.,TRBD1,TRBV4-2,CASSQVRQGVRAEAFF,TGTGCCAGCAGCCAAGTCAGACAGGGAGTGAGGGCTGAAGCTTTCTTT
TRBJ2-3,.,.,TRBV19,CASNARGRGSTDTQYF,TGTGCCAGTAACGCCCGGGGACGGGGCTCCACAGATACGCAGTATTTT
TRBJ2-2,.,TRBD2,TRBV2,CASRASGVDTGELFF,TGTGCCAGCAGGGCCAGCGGGGTGGACACCGGGGAGCTGTTTTTT
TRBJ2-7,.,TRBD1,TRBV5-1,CASNSDPGGFYEQYF,TGCGCCAGTAATTCGGATCCAGGGGGTTTCTACGAGCAGTACTTC
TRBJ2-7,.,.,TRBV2,CASTPEGEGDEQYF,TGTGCCAGCACTCCTGAGGGGGAAGGAGACGAGCAGTACTTC
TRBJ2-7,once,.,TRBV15,CATSREFSSLYEQYF,TGTGCCACCAGCAGAGAGTTTTCCAGCCTCTACGAGCAGTACTTC
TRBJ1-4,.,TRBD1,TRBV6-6,CASSYQTGLREKLFF,TGTGCCAGCAGTTACCAGACAGGGCTGAGAGAAAAACTGTTTTTT
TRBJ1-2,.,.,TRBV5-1,CASSLVPDQGEPNYGYTF,TGCGCCAGCAGCTTGGTCCCTGATCAGGGAGAACCTAACTATGGCTACACCTTC
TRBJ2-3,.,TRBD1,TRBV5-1,CASSPRTGTQYF,TGCGCCAGCAGTCCTCGGACAGGGACGCAGTATTTT
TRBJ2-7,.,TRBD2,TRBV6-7,CASSYPQREGSSYEQYF,TGTGCCAGCAGTTACCCCCAGCGGGAGGGAAGCTCCTACGAGCAGTACTTC
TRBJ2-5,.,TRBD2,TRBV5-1,CASSPLTSASPFQETQYF,TGCGCCAGCAGCCCCCTCACTAGCGCGTCACCCTTCCAAGAGACCCAGTACTTC
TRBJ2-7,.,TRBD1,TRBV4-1,CASSPGTALWEQYF,TGCGCCAGCAGCCCCGGGACAGCTCTCTGGGAGCAGTACTTC
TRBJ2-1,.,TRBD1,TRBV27,CASSPRTYRGHEQFF,TGTGCCAGCAGCCCCCGGACCTACAGGGGACATGAGCAGTTCTTC
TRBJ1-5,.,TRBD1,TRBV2,CASRFTGGSNQPQHF,TGTGCCAGCAGATTTACAGGGGGAAGCAATCAGCCCCAGCATTTT
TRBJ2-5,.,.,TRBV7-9,CASSFGGTSYQETQYF,TGTGCCAGCAGCTTCGGCGGGACCTCGTACCAAGAGACCCAGTACTTC
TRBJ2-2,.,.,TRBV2,CASRDSLGLNTGELFF,TGTGCCAGCAGGGACAGCTTGGGGTTAAACACCGGGGAGCTGTTTTTT
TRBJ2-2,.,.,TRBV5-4,CASSFARANTGELFF,TGTGCCAGCAGCTTCGCCAGGGCGAACACCGGGGAGCTGTTTTTT